The source of this T cell receptor (beta chain) is a study of blood T cell repertoires in COVID-19. About the research overall: From T cells, B-cell-depleted T cells, or PBMCs came the material, which was cDNA or gDNA.

Using immunoSEQ multiplex PCR, the repertoire was profiled, and TCRdb retains in-frame clones only, with some absent. The sample shows approximately 300,000 clones, around 86% of them seen only once. The count of this clone is one. This clonotype was obtained from a middle-aged man with active or convalescent COVID-19. Sequenced sample: peripheral blood.

The CDR3 DNA is TGTGCCAGCAGCGGCTACGGACAGAACATTCAGTACTTC. Its translation is CASSGYGQNIQYF. The chain links TRBV11-1 to TRBJ2-4, with a weak D call TRBD1 (6 bases). There are 13 residues in the CDR3. The germline V gene has CDR1 SGHAT and CDR2 FQDESV (reference sequence). Trimming shortened V by 5 bases and J by 7 bases, and 12 bases separated the two germline ends.